Sequencing of this T cell receptor beta chain was carried out in a study of cytomegalovirus exposure and HLA in healthy donors. Losses at the gene ends were 5 bases for V and 6 bases for J; bases not matched to a gene: 13. The CDR3 sequence is 15 residues long. Germline CDR1 and CDR2: SQVTM and ANQGSEA. A multiplex PCR was run with 60 Vbeta primers and 13 Jbeta primers. Using immunoSEQ multiplex PCR, the repertoire was profiled, and TCRdb retains in-frame clones only, with some absent. In the table there are 160,000 or so clones, around 80% of which are singletons. The chain uses TRBV29-1 and TRBJ2-1; TRBD2 matches at 7 bases. The sample taken for sequencing was PBMCs. This sequence originates from a male donor in good health and CMV-seronegative. The CDR3 bases are TGCAGCGTTAGGGCGGGAGTCCCAACGTTCAATGAGCAGTTCTTC. Translation: CSVRAGVPTFNEQFF.